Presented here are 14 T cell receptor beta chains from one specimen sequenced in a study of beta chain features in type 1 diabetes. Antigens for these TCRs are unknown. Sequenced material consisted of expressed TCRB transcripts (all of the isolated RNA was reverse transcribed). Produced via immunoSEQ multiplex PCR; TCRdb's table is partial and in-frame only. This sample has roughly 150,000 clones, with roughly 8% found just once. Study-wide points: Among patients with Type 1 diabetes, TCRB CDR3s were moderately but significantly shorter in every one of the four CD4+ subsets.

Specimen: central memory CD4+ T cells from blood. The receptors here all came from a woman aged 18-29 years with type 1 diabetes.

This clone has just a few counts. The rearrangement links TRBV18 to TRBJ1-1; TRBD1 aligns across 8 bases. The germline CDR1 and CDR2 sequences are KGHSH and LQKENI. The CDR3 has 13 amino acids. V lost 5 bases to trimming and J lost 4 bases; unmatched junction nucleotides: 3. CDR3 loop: CASSGQGGTEAFF. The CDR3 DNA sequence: TGTGCCAGCTCAGGACAGGGCGGCACTGAAGCTTTCTTT.

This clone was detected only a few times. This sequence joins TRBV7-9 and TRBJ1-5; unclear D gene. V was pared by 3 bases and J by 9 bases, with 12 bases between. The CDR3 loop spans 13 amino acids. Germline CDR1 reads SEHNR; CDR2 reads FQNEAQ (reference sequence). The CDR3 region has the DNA TGTGCCAGCAGCTTGGTTACCGGAGGGCCCCAGCATTTT. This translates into CASSLVTGGPQHF.

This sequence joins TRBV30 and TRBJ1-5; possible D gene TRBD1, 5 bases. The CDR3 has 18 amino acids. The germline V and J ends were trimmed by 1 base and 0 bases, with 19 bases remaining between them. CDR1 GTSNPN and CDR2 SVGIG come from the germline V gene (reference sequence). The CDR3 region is CAWSAGRDFHYSNQPQHF. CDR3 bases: TGTGCCTGGAGTGCGGGCAGGGATTTCCACTATAGCAATCAGCCCCAGCATTTT.

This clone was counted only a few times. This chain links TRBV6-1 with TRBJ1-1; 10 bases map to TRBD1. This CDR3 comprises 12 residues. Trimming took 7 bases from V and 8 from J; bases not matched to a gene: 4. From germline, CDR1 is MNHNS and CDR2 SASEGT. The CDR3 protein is CASKGQGDEAFF. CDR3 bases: TGTGCCAGCAAAGGACAGGGGGACGAAGCTTTCTTT.

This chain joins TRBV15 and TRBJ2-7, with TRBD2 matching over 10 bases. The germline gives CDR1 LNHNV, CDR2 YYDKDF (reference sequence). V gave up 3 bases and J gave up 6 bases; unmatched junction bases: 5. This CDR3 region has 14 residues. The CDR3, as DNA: TGTGCCACCAGCAGGGGACTAGCGTCTCGCGAGCAGTACTTC. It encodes CATSRGLASREQYF.

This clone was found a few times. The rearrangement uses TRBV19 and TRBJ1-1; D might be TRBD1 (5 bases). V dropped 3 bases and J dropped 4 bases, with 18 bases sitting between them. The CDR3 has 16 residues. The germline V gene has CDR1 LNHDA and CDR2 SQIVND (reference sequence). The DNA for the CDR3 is TGTGCCAGTAGTATCCAAGTGGACCGGGGGTCCACTGAAGCTTTCTTT. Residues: CASSIQVDRGSTEAFF.

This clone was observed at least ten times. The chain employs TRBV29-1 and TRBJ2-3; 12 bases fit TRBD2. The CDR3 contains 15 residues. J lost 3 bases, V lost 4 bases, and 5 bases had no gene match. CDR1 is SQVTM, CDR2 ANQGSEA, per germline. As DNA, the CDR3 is TGCAGCGTTGTAGGGCTAGCGGGAGGGACAGATACGCAGTATTTT. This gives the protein CSVVGLAGGTDTQYF.

CDR3 sequence (DNA): TGTGCCAGCAGCTTAGGTCAGACAGTCCAAGAGACCCAGTACTTC. Protein product: CASSLGQTVQETQYF. V gene TRBV13 combines with J gene TRBJ2-5, with D tentatively TRBD1 (5 bases). Trimming left V 0 bases short and J 1 base short, with 9 bases between. The CDR3 is 15 residues long. Germline V CDR1 and CDR2: PRHDT, FYEKMQ (reference sequence).

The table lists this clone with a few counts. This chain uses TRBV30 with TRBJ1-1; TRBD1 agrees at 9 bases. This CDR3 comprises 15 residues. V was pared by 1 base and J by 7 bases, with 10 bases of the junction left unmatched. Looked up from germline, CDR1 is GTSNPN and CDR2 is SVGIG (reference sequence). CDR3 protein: CAWSGLPGQGLEAFF. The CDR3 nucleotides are TGTGCCTGGAGTGGACTACCGGGACAGGGACTTGAAGCTTTCTTT.

In DNA, the CDR3 is TGTGCCAGCACCACTAGGACAGGGGGTAACTATGGCTACACCTTC. Translated: CASTTRTGGNYGYTF. This chain uses TRBV28 with TRBJ1-2, with 10 bases aligning to TRBD1. The trim removed 7 bases at V and 1 base at J, leaving 6 bases unmatched. CDR3 length: 15 residues. Germline-derived CDR1 and CDR2 are MDHEN and SYDVKM.

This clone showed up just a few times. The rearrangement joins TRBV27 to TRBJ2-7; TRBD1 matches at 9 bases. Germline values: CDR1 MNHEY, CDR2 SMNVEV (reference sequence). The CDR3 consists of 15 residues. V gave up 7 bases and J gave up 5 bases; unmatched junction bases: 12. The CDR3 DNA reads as TGTGCCAGCACCCCTGGGACAGGGTTCTTAAACGAGCAGTACTTC. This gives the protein CASTPGTGFLNEQYF.

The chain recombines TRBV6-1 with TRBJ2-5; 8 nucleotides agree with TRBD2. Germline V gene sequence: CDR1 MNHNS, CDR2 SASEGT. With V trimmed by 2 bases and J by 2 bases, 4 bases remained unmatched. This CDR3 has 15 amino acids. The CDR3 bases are TGTGCCAGCAGTGAAACGGCGGGGGGACAAGAGACCCAGTACTTC. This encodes CASSETAGGQETQYF.

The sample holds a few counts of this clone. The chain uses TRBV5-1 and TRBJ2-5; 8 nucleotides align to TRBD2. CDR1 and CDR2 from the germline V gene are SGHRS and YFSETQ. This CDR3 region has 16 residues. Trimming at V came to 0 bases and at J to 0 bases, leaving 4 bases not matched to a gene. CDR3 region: CASSLGPAGDQETQYF. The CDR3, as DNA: TGCGCCAGCAGCTTGGGTCCAGCGGGGGACCAAGAGACCCAGTACTTC. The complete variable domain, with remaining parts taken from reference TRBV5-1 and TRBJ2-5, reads KAGVTQTPRYLIKTRGQQVTLSCSPISGHRSVSWYQQTPGQGLQFLFEYFSETQRNKGNFPGRFSGRQFSNSRSEMNVSTLELGDSALYLCASSLGPAGDQETQYFGPGTRLLVL.

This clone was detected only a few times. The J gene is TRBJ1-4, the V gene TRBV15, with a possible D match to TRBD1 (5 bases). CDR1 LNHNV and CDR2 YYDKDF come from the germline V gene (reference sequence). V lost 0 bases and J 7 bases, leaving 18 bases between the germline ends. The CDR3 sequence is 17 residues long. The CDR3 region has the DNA TGTGCCACCAGCAGAGATGGGGACTCACATAGCGGTGAAAAACTGTTTTTT. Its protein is CATSRDGDSHSGEKLFF.